What follows are 11 T cell receptor beta chains derived from one specimen sequenced in a study of regulatory T cells. Findings and caveats of the study: In CD3G-deficient patients, conventional CD4+ T cells were enriched for hydrophobic CDR3 residues at positions 6 and 7.

The antigens for these receptors are not known. The primer mix had 52 TRBV and 13 TRBJ primers. Repertoires were generated with immunoSEQ multiplex PCR, while TCRdb's copy carries only in-frame clones and drops some. The table lists about 35,000 clones, 70% to 90% of them singletons. The sample was conventional CD4+ T cells sorted from blood. These receptors were taken from a person in their late teens or twenties with CD3G deficiency.

The chain recombines TRBV27 with TRBJ1-2; D call uncertain. From germline, CDR1 is MNHEY and CDR2 SMNVEV (reference sequence). V was clipped by 4 bases and J by 2 bases, with 14 bases between them. CDR3 length equals 15 residues. Here the CDR3 DNA reads TGTGCCAGCAGTTCTCGTCGAAGGATAAACTATGGCTACACCTTC. This gives the protein CASSSRRRINYGYTF.

This chain links TRBV5-1 with TRBJ2-1; 7 bases map to TRBD1. Trimming removed 2 bases from V and 5 bases from J; junction bases left unmatched: 7. CDR1 is SGHRS and CDR2 is YFSETQ in the germline V gene. This CDR3 has 15 residues. CDR3 DNA sequence: TGCGCCAGCAGCTTAACGGGACAGACAAACAATGAGCAGTTCTTC. Translated: CASSLTGQTNNEQFF.

This chain connects TRBV6-1 to TRBJ2-2; no definite D call. The germline V gene encodes CDR1 MNHNS and CDR2 SASEGT. This CDR3 region has 15 residues. V lost 5 bases and J 0 bases, leaving 10 bases between the germline ends. The DNA for the CDR3 is TGTGCCAGCAGTCCTCGGACGTCGAACACCGGGGAGCTGTTTTTT. Encoded protein: CASSPRTSNTGELFF.

V usage is TRBV7-8 and J usage is TRBJ2-3; 8 bases align to TRBD2. There are 17 residues in the CDR3. J was trimmed by 6 bases and V by 4 bases; bases with no gene match: 15. CDR1 is SGHVS, CDR2 FQNEAQ, per germline. CDR3 DNA sequence: TGTGCCAGCAGCTCTCCGGGACTAGGAGCCGACTGGGATACGCAGTATTTT. Its translation: CASSSPGLGADWDTQYF.

This sequence joins TRBV19 and TRBJ2-3; TRBD2 agrees at 8 bases. The CDR3 runs 17 residues. V lost 4 bases to trimming and J lost 2 bases; unmatched junction nucleotides: 11. Germline V lookup: CDR1 LNHDA, CDR2 SQIVND (reference sequence). The CDR3 DNA sequence: TGTGCCAGTAGTAGGAGAGGAGCGGGAGAGGTCACAGATACGCAGTATTTT. The encoded protein is CASSRRGAGEVTDTQYF. Combining the CDR3 with reference TRBV19 and TRBJ2-3 gives the whole variable domain DGGITQSPKYLFRKEGQNVTLSCEQNLNHDAMYWYRQDPGQGLRLIYYSQIVNDFQKGDIAEGYSVSREKKESFPLTVTSAQKNPTAFYLCASSRRGAGEVTDTQYFGPGTRLTVL.

The V and J genes are TRBV6-5 and TRBJ1-1, with a weak D call TRBD1 (5 bases). The germline gives CDR1 MNHEY, CDR2 SVGAGI. The CDR3 contains 14 residues. V was clipped by 5 bases and J by 1 base, with 11 bases between them. In nucleotides, the CDR3 is TGTGCCAGCAGTCCGGGACGTTCGAACACTGAAGCTTTCTTT. Encoded protein: CASSPGRSNTEAFF.

A note on this clone: Compared with germline, one end of the junction differs, possibly owing to a read error. The J gene is TRBJ2-7, the V gene TRBV7-7; D is ambiguous. Germline V gives CDR1 SSHAT, CDR2 FNYEAQ (reference sequence). The length of the CDR3 is 15 residues. The CDR3 here is CASITSFTSSYEQYF. CDR3 nucleotide sequence: TGTGCTAGCATAACATCGTTCACAAGCTCCTACGAGCAGTACTTC.

This clone was recorded once. One end of the junction varies from germline; a read error may be responsible. The V and J genes are TRBV7-7 and TRBJ1-2, with TRBD1 identical over 9 bases. Germline V gene data show CDR1 as SSHAT and CDR2 as FNYEAQ (reference sequence). The CDR3 totals 14 residues. Written as DNA, the CDR3 is TGTGCTAGCAGCCATAGACAGGGGGGCTATGGCTACACCTTC. Translating gives CASSHRQGGYGYTF.

The V and J genes are TRBV11-2 and TRBJ2-5; 7 nucleotides line up with TRBD1. Judging by the DNA end, TRBJ2-7 fits better; the J call may be wrong. Looked up from germline, CDR1 is SGHAT and CDR2 is FQNNGV. The CDR3 has 14 residues. The CDR3 bases are TGTGCCAGCAGCTTGGGACAGCTCTCCTACGAGCAGTACTTC. Its translation: CASSLGQLSYEQYF.

The chain carries TRBV5-1 and TRBJ2-7, with D possibly being TRBD2 (6 bases). The V and J ends lost 3 bases and 6 bases respectively, with 19 bases between them. CDR3 length equals 15 residues. Germline V CDR1 and CDR2: SGHRS, YFSETQ. The DNA of the CDR3 is TGCGCCAGCAGCTGGGGGACCTCAGGGCGGGGCGAGCAGTACTTC. Its protein is CASSWGTSGRGEQYF.

This clone was counted once. The same CDR3 can be traced to other DNA sequences in this sample. The chain has TRBV5-1 and TRBJ1-3; D is uncertain. The germline CDR1 and CDR2 sequences are SGHRS and YFSETQ. The CDR3 has 14 residues. The germline V and J ends were trimmed by 0 bases and 1 base, with 5 bases remaining between them. Here the CDR3 DNA reads TGCGCCAGCAGCTTGGAAGGATCTGGAAACACCATATATTTT. Encoded protein: CASSLEGSGNTIYF.